The T cell receptor (beta chain) under discussion was sequenced for a study of post-analysis software for immune sequencing data. Across the whole study: Recorded disease courses covered relapsing-remitting, secondary progressive and progressive-relapsing multiple sclerosis. Some patients had no subtype annotation.

Tagging with unique molecular identifiers was a feature of the TCR beta cDNA libraries. The authors obtained some 500,000 cDNA molecules from approximately 1 to 10 million T cells. Via MiXCR, TCRdb re-called the PCR reads, giving one row per CDR3 protein. Here the sample spans roughly 160,000 distinct CDR3 sequences, 35% to 40% being singletons. Study-wide results and caveats: Under F measure analysis, samples from one preparation batch co-clustered strongly. The five TRBV segments detected at higher frequency in patients than in controls included TRBV5-6, TRBV5-1 and TRBV20-1.

Germline values: CDR1 LGHDT, CDR2 YNNKEL (reference sequence). CDR3 length: 15 amino acids. V was cut by 4 bases and J by 3 bases, with 15 bases left in between. This clonotype showed up many times. Its antigen remains unknown. V gene TRBV3-1 combines with J gene TRBJ1-1, with D perhaps TRBD1 (6 bases). The clonotype comes from a girl aged 10-17 years with multiple sclerosis. The source material was blood, sampled after autologous hematopoietic stem cell transplantation. For the CDR3, the DNA is TGTGCCAGCAGCCCTCAGGGGTGGGGTGACACTGAAGCTTTCTTT. Its protein is CASSPQGWGDTEAFF.